This T cell receptor beta chain was captured in a study of blood T cell repertoires in COVID-19. About the study: Both acute and convalescent COVID-19 samples were obtained from the United States, Italy and Spain. From T cells, B-cell-depleted T cells, or PBMCs came the material, which was cDNA or gDNA.

Trimming left V 7 bases short and J 3 bases short, with 9 bases between. This CDR3 comprises 11 residues. The germline V gene encodes CDR1 DFQATT and CDR2 SNEGSKA (reference sequence). In the original workflow: Reference gene primers were amplified, and this amplification served to estimate nucleated cell counts. TCRdb keeps only in-frame clones here, not all; method: immunoSEQ multiplex PCR. That table is the source of V, J and clone size, and D and trimming were worked out from the DNA. The sample carries 80,000 to 95,000 clones, 70% to 85% recorded once. The gene calls are TRBV20-1 and TRBJ1-2, with D possibly TRBD1 on 5 matching bases. The receptor was derived from a woman aged 50 to 60 with acute or convalescent COVID-19. The specimen sequenced was peripheral blood. The CDR3 DNA follows: TGCAGTGTAGGGGAGGACTATGGCTACACCTTC. The encoded protein is CSVGEDYGYTF.